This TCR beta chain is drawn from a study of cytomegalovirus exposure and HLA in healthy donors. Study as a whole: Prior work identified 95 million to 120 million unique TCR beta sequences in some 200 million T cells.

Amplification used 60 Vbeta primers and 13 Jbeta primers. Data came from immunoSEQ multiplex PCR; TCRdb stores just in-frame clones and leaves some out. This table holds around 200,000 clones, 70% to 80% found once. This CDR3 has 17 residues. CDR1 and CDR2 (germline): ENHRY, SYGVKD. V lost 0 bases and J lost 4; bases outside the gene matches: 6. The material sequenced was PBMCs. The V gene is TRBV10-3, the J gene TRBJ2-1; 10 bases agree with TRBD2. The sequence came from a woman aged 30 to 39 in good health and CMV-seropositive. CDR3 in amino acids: CAISESLERGGYNEQFF. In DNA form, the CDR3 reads TGTGCCATCAGTGAGTCTCTTGAGCGGGGGGGATACAATGAGCAGTTCTTC.